A single sample gave rise to the 29 T cell receptor beta chains below, sequenced in a study of T cells after yellow fever vaccination. TCRdb re-called the 5' RACE reads with MiXCR, one entry per CDR3 protein. The sample consists of 160,000 or so distinct CDR3 sequences, 6% to 7.5% of them appearing once. The source material was CD4+ T cells sorted from PBMCs, sampled more than 4 days after the first yellow fever vaccination. The receptors were sampled from a man aged 18 to 29 who received the YFV17D yellow fever vaccine.

Ten or more counts support this clonotype. V usage is TRBV7-2 and J usage is TRBJ2-7; 10 positions match TRBD2. This CDR3 has 15 amino acids. Trimming removed 7 bases from V and 0 bases from J; junction bases left unmatched: 6. CDR1 SGHTA and CDR2 FQGNSA come from the germline V gene. In DNA form, the CDR3 reads TGTGCCAGCATTCTCAGCGGGGGGGCCTCCTACGAGCAGTACTTC. Translated: CASILSGGASYEQYF.

J is TRBJ2-5 and V is TRBV4-2; D may be TRBD2 (5 bases). Trimming took off 0 bases at V and 3 bases at J, with 8 bases between the two ends. Germline V gene data show CDR1 as LGHNA and CDR2 as YNFKEQ. The CDR3 extends over 14 amino acids. This CDR3 reads CASSQDGVEETQYF. Here the CDR3 DNA reads TGTGCCAGCAGCCAAGACGGGGTAGAAGAGACCCAGTACTTC.

This clonotype was picked up a small number of times. The chain has TRBV19 and TRBJ2-6, with D perhaps matching TRBD2 (5 bases). Germline loops: CDR1 LNHDA, CDR2 SQIVND (reference sequence). Trimming left V 5 bases short and J 0 bases short, with 26 bases between. The CDR3 covers 21 residues. For the CDR3, the DNA is TGTGCCAGTAGTCGCGGGCCCCCCGGGGTTCCCCAGAGCTCTGGGGCCAACGTCCTGACTTTC. It codes for CASSRGPPGVPQSSGANVLTF.

In this sample, this clonotype turned up many times. The V gene is TRBV5-1, the J gene TRBJ2-2; 9 bases map to TRBD2. The germline gives CDR1 SGHRS, CDR2 YFSETQ. This CDR3 contains 16 residues. V shed 4 bases, J shed 0 bases, and the junction held 4 bases outside the gene matches. The CDR3 bases are TGCGCCAGCAGCCTTAGCGGGGGCACGAACACCGGGGAGCTGTTTTTT. Translation gives CASSLSGGTNTGELFF.

This clonotype was detected only a few times. The rearrangement links TRBV5-1 to TRBJ2-1; D assignment may be TRBD1 or TRBD2 (5 bases each). The CDR3 consists of 15 residues. The germline V gene has CDR1 SGHRS and CDR2 YFSETQ. Trimming pared 0 bases from V and 8 bases from J, leaving 15 bases between. The CDR3 region is CASSLALGGRDEQFF. The DNA for the CDR3 is TGCGCCAGCAGCTTGGCCCTTGGGGGAAGGGATGAGCAGTTCTTC.

This clonotype was counted only a few times. This chain joins TRBV6-1 and TRBJ2-7; D assignment may be TRBD1 or TRBD2 (7 bases each). Germline CDR1 MNHNS, CDR2 SASEGT. The CDR3 is 15 amino acids. V was trimmed by 6 bases and J by 1 base, leaving 16 bases between them. Here the CDR3 reads CASRNSGTESYEQYF. CDR3 nucleotides: TGTGCCAGCAGGAACAGCGGGACAGAGTCCTACGAGCAGTACTTC.

The V and J genes are TRBV7-3 and TRBJ1-2; no clear D. In germline, CDR1 is SGHTA, CDR2 FQGTGA. The CDR3 sequence is 13 residues long. V shed 2 bases and J shed 8 bases, with 12 bases lying between them. In nucleotides, the CDR3 is TGTGCCAGCAGCTTAGGATTCGGGCTGGGCTACACCTTC. Protein sequence: CASSLGFGLGYTF.

This clonotype was detected only a few times. J is TRBJ2-1 and V is TRBV5-4; the match to TRBD2 covers 9 bases. J gave up 4 bases and V 4 bases, and 6 bases lay outside the gene matches. Germline V gene lookup returns CDR1 SGHNT and CDR2 YYREEE (reference sequence). CDR3 length: 15 residues. The CDR3 region is CASSPAGGPYNEQFF. The CDR3 DNA follows: TGTGCCAGCAGCCCGGCGGGGGGGCCGTACAATGAGCAGTTCTTC.

This clonotype was recorded many times. V is TRBV7-9 and J is TRBJ1-1; 7 bases agree with TRBD1. Germline assignment: CDR1 SEHNR and CDR2 FQNEAQ (reference sequence). The CDR3 is made up of 15 amino acids. V lost 7 bases to trimming and J lost 4 bases; unmatched junction nucleotides: 12. CDR3 region: CASTRQGSGGTEAFF. The DNA for the CDR3 is TGTGCCAGCACTCGACAGGGATCTGGGGGCACTGAAGCTTTCTTT.

The rearrangement links TRBV10-3 to TRBJ2-2; D ambiguous. The CDR3 consists of 14 residues. The germline V gene has CDR1 ENHRY and CDR2 SYGVKD. V dropped 6 bases and J dropped 6 bases, with 14 bases sitting between them. CDR3 region: CAIRGSVDPGELFF. Here the CDR3 DNA reads TGTGCCATCAGAGGGTCCGTAGACCCCGGGGAGCTGTTTTTT.

The sample holds many counts of this clonotype. This sequence joins TRBV12-3 or TRBV12-4 and TRBJ2-1; 13 nucleotides align to TRBD2. This CDR3 has 15 residues. The V segment lost 6 bases and the J segment 6 bases; nucleotides outside the gene matches: 5. CDR3 coding DNA: TGTGCCAGCAGACTAGCGGGGGGGCCGGGCAATGAGCAGTTCTTC. Protein sequence: CASRLAGGPGNEQFF.

This clonotype appeared a few times. V is TRBV12-3 or TRBV12-4 and J is TRBJ2-3, with D maybe TRBD2 (6 bases). CDR3 length: 15 amino acids. The ends were cut back, 2 bases at V and 2 bases at J, with 11 bases in the middle. The CDR3 loop reads CASSLRAGTTDTQYF. CDR3 nucleotides: TGTGCCAGCAGTTTACGGGCGGGGACCACAGATACGCAGTATTTT.

This clonotype occurred a few times. This sequence joins TRBV23-1 and TRBJ1-5, with D possibly matching TRBD1 (6 bases). TRBV23-1 is assigned to the ORF class and has an uncertain function. V was cut by 5 bases and J by 2 bases, with 19 bases left in between. The CDR3 is made up of 17 amino acids. In DNA, the CDR3 is TGCGCCAGCAGTGGGGGGCCCGACCGGGGGTGCAATCAGCCCCAGCATTTT. Translating gives CASSGGPDRGCNQPQHF.

This clonotype was seen a handful of times. This chain links TRBV7-2 with TRBJ2-3, with TRBD2 identical over 11 bases. Germline assignment: CDR1 SGHTA and CDR2 FQGNSA. The trim removed 1 base at V and 7 bases at J, leaving 7 bases unmatched. This CDR3 comprises 16 residues. CDR3 amino acids: CASSLDSGGAGNTQYF. The CDR3 DNA reads as TGTGCCAGCAGCTTAGATAGCGGGGGGGCCGGAAATACGCAGTATTTT. Supplemented by reference TRBV7-2 and TRBJ2-3, the full variable domain reads GAGVSQSPSNKVTEKGKDVELRCDPISGHTALYWYRQSLGQGLEFLIYFQGNSAPDKSGLPSDRFSAERTGGSVSTLTIQRTQQEDSAVYLCASSLDSGGAGNTQYFGPGTRLTVL.

This CDR3 reads CASSPGQGEGNEQFF. The CDR3 DNA sequence: TGTGCCAGCAGCCCGGGACAGGGAGAGGGCAATGAGCAGTTCTTC. The chain joins TRBV11-3 to TRBJ2-1; 9 bases map to TRBD1. V lost 5 bases and J lost 6; bases outside the gene matches: 8. The CDR3 runs to 15 residues. The V gene's germline CDR1 is SGHNT and CDR2 YENEEA.

This clonotype was recorded many times. The chain combines TRBV12-3 or TRBV12-4 with TRBJ1-2, with D unclear. The V and J ends lost 8 bases and 7 bases respectively, with 17 bases between them. This CDR3 is 13 amino acids long. CDR3 residues: CASSAGWSGGYTF. As DNA, the CDR3 is TGTGCCAGCTCGGCAGGCTGGAGCGGTGGCTACACCTTC.

This chain joins TRBV4-2 and TRBJ1-1; D possibly corresponds to TRBD1 (5 bases). V dropped 1 base and J dropped 1 base, with 10 bases sitting between them. The CDR3 length is 15 residues. The germline V gene encodes CDR1 LGHNA and CDR2 YNFKEQ. In nucleotides, the CDR3 is TGTGCCAGCAGCCAAGCAGGGACGCAGAACACTGAAGCTTTCTTT. Translating it yields CASSQAGTQNTEAFF.

This clonotype was detected many times. This sequence joins TRBV7-2 and TRBJ1-5, with D possibly TRBD1 on 6 matching bases. Germline CDR1 is SGHTA and CDR2 is FQGNSA. V was clipped by 5 bases and J by 4 bases, with 9 bases between them. The CDR3 totals 13 residues. The CDR3 bases are TGTGCCAGCAGCGTCCAGGGGAATCAGCCCCAGCATTTT. It codes for CASSVQGNQPQHF. Variable domain in full (rest from reference TRBV7-2 and TRBJ1-5): GAGVSQSPSNKVTEKGKDVELRCDPISGHTALYWYRQSLGQGLEFLIYFQGNSAPDKSGLPSDRFSAERTGGSVSTLTIQRTQQEDSAVYLCASSVQGNQPQHFGDGTRLSIL.

This clonotype appeared many times. The chain is built from TRBV7-6 and TRBJ2-2; the D is unclear. This CDR3 contains 15 residues. Trimming cost V 7 bases and J 0 bases, with 12 bases left between them. In germline, CDR1 is SGHVS, CDR2 FNYEAQ. Written as DNA, the CDR3 is TGTGCCAGCACCCGCCGGGTCCCGAACACCGGGGAGCTGTTTTTT. This gives the protein CASTRRVPNTGELFF.

The gene calls are TRBV3-1 and TRBJ2-2, with a weak D call TRBD1 (5 bases). V lost 4 bases, J lost 8 bases, and 11 bases lay in between. Germline V gives CDR1 LGHDT, CDR2 YNNKEL (reference sequence). The CDR3 is 13 residues long. The chain's CDR3 is CASSRPGSGELFF. The CDR3 DNA reads TGTGCCAGCAGCCGCCCAGGGTCAGGGGAGCTGTTTTTT. The full variable domain, in which reference TRBV3-1 and TRBJ2-2 provide the parts outside the CDR3, is DTAVSQTPKYLVTQMGNDKSIKCEQNLGHDTMYWYKQDSKKFLKIMFSYNNKELIINETVPNRFSPKSPDKAHLNLHINSLELGDSAVYFCASSRPGSGELFFGEGSRLTVL.

This clonotype was picked up a small number of times. The V gene is TRBV30, the J gene TRBJ1-2; no firm D call. This CDR3 has 13 residues. The germline V gene encodes CDR1 GTSNPN and CDR2 SVGIG (reference sequence). V lost 1 base to trimming and J lost 6 bases, with 12 bases between them. CDR3 loop: CAWSGIRRNGYTF. In DNA, the CDR3 is TGTGCCTGGAGTGGGATCAGGAGAAATGGCTACACCTTC.

This clonotype has ten or more counts. The gene calls are TRBV5-4 and TRBJ2-2; 8 bases fit TRBD1. The V segment lost 6 bases and the J segment 2 bases; nucleotides outside the gene matches: 12. In germline, CDR1 is SGHNT, CDR2 YYREEE (reference sequence). The CDR3 has 17 residues. In DNA form, the CDR3 reads TGTGCCAGCACTGGCCCCGGGACAGGAAGTAACACCGGGGAGCTGTTTTTT. This codes for CASTGPGTGSNTGELFF. Based on the CDR3 plus reference TRBV5-4 and TRBJ2-2, the full variable domain is ETGVTQSPTHLIKTRGQQVTLRCSSQSGHNTVSWYQQALGQGPQFIFQYYREEENGRGNFPPRFSGLQFPNYSSELNVNALELDDSALYLCASTGPGTGSNTGELFFGEGSRLTVL.

This clonotype has just a few counts. Possible read error: a much larger clone is one base away. This chain joins TRBV11-2 and TRBJ2-5; TRBD1 is a possible D gene (5 bases). This CDR3 region has 15 residues. Per the germline V gene, CDR1 is SGHAT and CDR2 is FQNNGV. The germline V and J ends were trimmed by 4 bases and 2 bases, with 14 bases remaining between them. CDR3 in DNA: TGTGCCAGCAGCTACCGGATGGGGCGGCAAGAGACCCAGTACTTC. Its translation: CASSYRMGRQETQYF. Using reference TRBV11-2 and TRBJ2-5 for the parts outside the CDR3, the full variable domain is EAGVAQSPRYKIIEKRQSVAFWCNPISGHATLYWYQQILGQGPKLLIQFQNNGVVDDSQLPKDRFSAERLKGVDSTLKIQPAKLEDSAVYLCASSYRMGRQETQYFGPGTRLLVL.

This clonotype was observed many times. The chain couples TRBV7-9 to TRBJ2-7; D possibly matches TRBD1 or TRBD2 (5 bases each). CDR1 and CDR2 (germline): SEHNR, FQNEAQ (reference sequence). The CDR3 has 12 residues. Deletions cut 3 bases from V and 6 bases from J, with 9 bases between. The CDR3: CASSFEGREQYF. CDR3 DNA: TGTGCCAGCAGCTTTGAGGGGCGCGAGCAGTACTTC.

In this sample, this clonotype turned up a few times. The chain uses TRBV4-2 and TRBJ2-2; a possible D gene is TRBD2 (6 bases). In germline, CDR1 is LGHNA, CDR2 YNFKEQ. Trimming removed 5 bases from V and 6 bases from J, with 13 bases in between. The CDR3 has 14 amino acids. The CDR3 sequence is CASSEPSGPGELFF. The DNA of the CDR3 is TGTGCCAGCAGCGAACCGAGCGGGCCCGGGGAGCTGTTTTTT.

In its sample, this clonotype was seen a few times. The CDR3 here is CASTFEAETQYF. The CDR3 DNA reads as TGTGCCAGCACGTTTGAGGCCGAGACCCAGTACTTC. This sequence joins TRBV6-1 and TRBJ2-5; D gene unclear. The CDR3 contains 12 residues. V was pared by 7 bases and J by 5 bases, with 11 bases between. The germline V gene has CDR1 MNHNS and CDR2 SASEGT.

Worth noting for this clonotype: This may come from a read error, since a much larger clone is one base off. The CDR3 DNA follows: TGTGCCAGCACCCCCATGGTTGACGCTGAAGCTTTCTTT. Translation gives CASTPMVDAEAFF. The chain carries TRBV12-3 or TRBV12-4 and TRBJ1-1; unclear D gene. CDR3 length: 13 amino acids. V was cut by 7 bases and J by 6 bases, with 15 bases left in between.

There are a few counts of this clonotype. The V gene is TRBV19, the J gene TRBJ2-1, with 8 nucleotides matching TRBD2. Germline V gives CDR1 LNHDA, CDR2 SQIVND (reference sequence). CDR3 size: 15 residues. Trimming took 2 bases from V and 2 from J; bases not matched to a gene: 2. This chain's CDR3 is CASSISGGTYNEQFF. Here the CDR3 DNA reads TGTGCCAGTAGTATAAGCGGGGGTACCTACAATGAGCAGTTCTTC.

This clonotype was counted between two and nine times. V and J are TRBV12-5 and TRBJ2-5, with D possibly called TRBD1 or TRBD2 (6 bases each). Trimming removed 0 bases from V and 5 bases from J, with 7 bases in between. Germline V gene lookup returns CDR1 LGHNT and CDR2 FRNRAP. The CDR3 length is 13 residues. CDR3 nucleotide sequence: TGTGCTAGTGGTTTGGTAGGGGGGGAGACCCAGTACTTC. Translation gives CASGLVGGETQYF.